Reported below is one T cell receptor beta chain. The antigen remains unidentified. The germline CDR1 and CDR2 sequences are SGHTA and FQGNSA. This CDR3 is 12 amino acids long. V was pared by 0 bases and J by 11 bases, with 7 bases between. It was uncontrolled infection, other autoimmune disease, pregnancy or lactation that excluded patients. This specimen comes from a study of T cells in Graves' hyperthyroidism and ophthalmopathy. Study-wide results and caveats: The model's output predicted ophthalmopathy at a median of roughly 6.9 months prior to onset. Researchers found most expanded thyroid clonotypes above 0.001 in blood as well. Classification by a 13 V-J model distinguished ophthalmopathy from stable hyperthyroidism.

TCR beta CDR3 regions were amplified from RNA. The study used the HTBI primer set for a first-round RT-PCR of the TCR CDR3. Via MiXCR, TCRdb re-called the multiplex PCR reads, giving one row per CDR3 protein. The sample contains roughly 570,000 distinct CDR3 sequences, around a sixth of which appear only once. The sequenced sample consisted of blood. The source is a woman in her thirties with Graves' hyperthyroidism. The V gene is TRBV7-2, the J gene TRBJ2-2; D is perhaps TRBD1 or TRBD2 (5 bases each). The CDR3 sequence is CASSLARGELFF. The CDR3 nucleotides read TGTGCCAGCAGCTTAGCTCGGGGCGAGCTGTTTTTT. Filled out from reference TRBV7-2 and TRBJ2-2, the complete variable domain reads GAGVSQSPSNKVTEKGKDVELRCDPISGHTALYWYRQSLGQGLEFLIYFQGNSAPDKSGLPSDRFSAERTGGSVSTLTIQRTQQEDSAVYLCASSLARGELFFGEGSRLTVL.